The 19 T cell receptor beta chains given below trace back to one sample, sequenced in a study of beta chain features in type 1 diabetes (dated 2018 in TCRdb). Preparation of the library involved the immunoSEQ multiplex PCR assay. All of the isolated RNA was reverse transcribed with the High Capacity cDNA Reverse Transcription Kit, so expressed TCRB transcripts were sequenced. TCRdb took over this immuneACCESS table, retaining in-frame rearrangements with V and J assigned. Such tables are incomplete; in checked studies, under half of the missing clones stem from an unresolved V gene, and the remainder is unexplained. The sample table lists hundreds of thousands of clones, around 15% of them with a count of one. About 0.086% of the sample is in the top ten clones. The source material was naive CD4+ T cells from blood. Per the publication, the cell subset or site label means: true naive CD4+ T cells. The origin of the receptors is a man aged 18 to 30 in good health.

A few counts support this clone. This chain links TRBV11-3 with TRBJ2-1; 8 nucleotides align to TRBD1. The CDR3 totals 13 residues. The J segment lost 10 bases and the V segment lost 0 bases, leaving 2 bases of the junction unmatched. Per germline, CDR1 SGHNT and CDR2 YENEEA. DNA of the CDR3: TGTGCCAGCAGCTTAGAAACAGGGGGAGAGCAGTTCTTC. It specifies CASSLETGGEQFF.

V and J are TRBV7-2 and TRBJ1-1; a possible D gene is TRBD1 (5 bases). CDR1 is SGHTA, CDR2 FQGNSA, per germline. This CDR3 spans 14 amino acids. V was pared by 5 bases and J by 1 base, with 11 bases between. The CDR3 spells CASSRGRGNTEAFF. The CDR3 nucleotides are TGTGCCAGCAGCCGTGGAAGGGGGAACACTGAAGCTTTCTTT.

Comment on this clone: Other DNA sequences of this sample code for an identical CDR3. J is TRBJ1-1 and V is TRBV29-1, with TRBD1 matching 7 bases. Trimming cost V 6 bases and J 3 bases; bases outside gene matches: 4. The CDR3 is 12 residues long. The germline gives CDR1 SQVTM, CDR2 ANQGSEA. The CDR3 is CSVEQGYTEAFF. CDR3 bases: TGCAGCGTAGAACAGGGGTACACTGAAGCTTTCTTT.

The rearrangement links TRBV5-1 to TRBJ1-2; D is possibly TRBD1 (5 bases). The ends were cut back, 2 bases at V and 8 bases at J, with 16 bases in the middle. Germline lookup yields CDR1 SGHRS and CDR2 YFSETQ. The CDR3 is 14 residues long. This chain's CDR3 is CASSFGTDPGGYTF. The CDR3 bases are TGCGCCAGCAGCTTTGGGACGGACCCGGGAGGCTACACCTTC.

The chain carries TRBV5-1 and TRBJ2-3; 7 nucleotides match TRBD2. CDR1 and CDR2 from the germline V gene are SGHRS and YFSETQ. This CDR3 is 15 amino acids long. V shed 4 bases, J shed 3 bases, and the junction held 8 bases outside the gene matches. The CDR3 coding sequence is TGCGCCAGCAGCCCTCAGGGAGGGGTAACAGATACGCAGTATTTT. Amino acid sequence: CASSPQGGVTDTQYF. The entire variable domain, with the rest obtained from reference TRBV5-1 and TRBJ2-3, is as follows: KAGVTQTPRYLIKTRGQQVTLSCSPISGHRSVSWYQQTPGQGLQFLFEYFSETQRNKGNFPGRFSGRQFSNSRSEMNVSTLELGDSALYLCASSPQGGVTDTQYFGPGTRLTVL.

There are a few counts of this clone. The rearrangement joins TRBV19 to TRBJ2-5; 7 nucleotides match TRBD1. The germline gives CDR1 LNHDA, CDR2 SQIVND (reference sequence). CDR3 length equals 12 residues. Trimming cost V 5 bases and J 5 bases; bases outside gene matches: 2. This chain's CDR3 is CASSLQGETQYF. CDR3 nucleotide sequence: TGTGCCAGTAGTCTACAGGGGGAGACCCAGTACTTC.

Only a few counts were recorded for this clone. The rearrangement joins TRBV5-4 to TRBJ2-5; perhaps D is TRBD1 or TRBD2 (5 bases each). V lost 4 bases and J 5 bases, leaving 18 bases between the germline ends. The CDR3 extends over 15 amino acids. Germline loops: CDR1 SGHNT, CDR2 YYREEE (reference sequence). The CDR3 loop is CASSGDLSRWETQYF. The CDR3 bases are TGTGCCAGCAGCGGGGACCTTTCGAGGTGGGAGACCCAGTACTTC.

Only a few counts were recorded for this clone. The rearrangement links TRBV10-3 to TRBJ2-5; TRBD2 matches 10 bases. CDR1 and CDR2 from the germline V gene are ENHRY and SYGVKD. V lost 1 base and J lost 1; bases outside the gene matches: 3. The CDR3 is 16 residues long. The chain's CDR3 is CAISEFTSGAQETQYF. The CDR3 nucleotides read TGTGCCATCAGTGAGTTTACTAGCGGGGCCCAAGAGACCCAGTACTTC.

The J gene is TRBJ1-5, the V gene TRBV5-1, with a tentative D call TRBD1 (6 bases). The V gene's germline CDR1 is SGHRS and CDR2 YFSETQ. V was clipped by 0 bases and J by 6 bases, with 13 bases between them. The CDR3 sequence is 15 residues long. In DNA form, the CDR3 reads TGCGCCAGCAGCTTGGCGGGGGCCAGGGGTCAGCCCCAGCATTTT. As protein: CASSLAGARGQPQHF.

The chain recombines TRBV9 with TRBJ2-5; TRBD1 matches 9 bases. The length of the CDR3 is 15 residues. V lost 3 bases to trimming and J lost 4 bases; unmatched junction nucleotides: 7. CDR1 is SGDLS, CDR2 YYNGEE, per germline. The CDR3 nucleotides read TGTGCCAGCAGCGCGGGACAGGGCTTGGGAGAGACCCAGTACTTC. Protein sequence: CASSAGQGLGETQYF. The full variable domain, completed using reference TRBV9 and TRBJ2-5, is DSGVTQTPKHLITATGQRVTLRCSPRSGDLSVYWYQQSLDQGLQFLIQYYNGEERAKGNILERFSAQQFPDLHSELNLSSLELGDSALYFCASSAGQGLGETQYFGPGTRLLVL.

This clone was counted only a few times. CDR3 loop: CASSMMRTSGPGELFF. Written as DNA, the CDR3 is TGTGCCAGCAGCATGATGAGGACTAGCGGCCCCGGGGAGCTGTTTTTT. The chain has TRBV7-2 and TRBJ2-2; TRBD2 agrees at 10 bases. The germline V gene encodes CDR1 SGHTA and CDR2 FQGNSA. V gave up 5 bases and J gave up 6 bases; unmatched junction bases: 9. The CDR3 sequence is 16 residues long.

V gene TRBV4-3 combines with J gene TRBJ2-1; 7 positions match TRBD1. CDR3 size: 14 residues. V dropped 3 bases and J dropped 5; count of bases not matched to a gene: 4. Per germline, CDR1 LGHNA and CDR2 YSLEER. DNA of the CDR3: TGCGCCAGCAGCCAGGTGGGACAGCACAATGAGCAGTTCTTC. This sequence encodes CASSQVGQHNEQFF.

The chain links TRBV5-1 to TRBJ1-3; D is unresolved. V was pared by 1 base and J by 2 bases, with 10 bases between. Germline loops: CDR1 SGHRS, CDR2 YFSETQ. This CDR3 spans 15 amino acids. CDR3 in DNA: TGCGCCAGCAGCTTGTCGGGGAAAGCTGGAAACACCATATATTTT. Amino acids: CASSLSGKAGNTIYF.

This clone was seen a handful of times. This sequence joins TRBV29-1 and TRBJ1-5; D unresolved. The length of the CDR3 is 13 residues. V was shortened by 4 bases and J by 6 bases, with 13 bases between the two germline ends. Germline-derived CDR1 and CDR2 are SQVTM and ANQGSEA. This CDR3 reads CSVAGQASQPQHF. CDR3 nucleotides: TGCAGCGTTGCTGGGCAGGCGAGTCAGCCCCAGCATTTT.

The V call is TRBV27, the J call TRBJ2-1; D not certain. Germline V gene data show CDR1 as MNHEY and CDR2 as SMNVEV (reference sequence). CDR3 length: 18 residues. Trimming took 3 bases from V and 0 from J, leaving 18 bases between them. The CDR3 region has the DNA TGTGCCAGCAGTTTCTTTACCCGCAGGTCCCTCTCCTACAATGAGCAGTTCTTC. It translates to CASSFFTRRSLSYNEQFF.

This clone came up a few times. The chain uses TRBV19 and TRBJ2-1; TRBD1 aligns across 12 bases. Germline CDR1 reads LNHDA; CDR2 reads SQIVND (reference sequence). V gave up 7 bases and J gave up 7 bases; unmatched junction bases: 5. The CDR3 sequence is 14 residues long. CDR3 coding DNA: TGTGCCAGTAAACGGGACAGGGGGCAAAATGAGCAGTTCTTC. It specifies CASKRDRGQNEQFF.

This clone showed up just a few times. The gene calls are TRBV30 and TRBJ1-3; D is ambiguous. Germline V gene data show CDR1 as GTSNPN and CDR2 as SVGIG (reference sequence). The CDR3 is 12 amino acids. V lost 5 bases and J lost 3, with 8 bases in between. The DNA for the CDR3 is TGTGCCTGGGAGTCCGGTGGAAACACCATATATTTT. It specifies CAWESGGNTIYF. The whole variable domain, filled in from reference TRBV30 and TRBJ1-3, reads SQTIHQWPATLVQPVGSPLSLECTVEGTSNPNLYWYRQAAGRGLQLLFYSVGIGQISSEVPQNLSASRPQDRQFILSSKKLLLSDSGFYLCAWESGGNTIYFGEGSWLTVV.

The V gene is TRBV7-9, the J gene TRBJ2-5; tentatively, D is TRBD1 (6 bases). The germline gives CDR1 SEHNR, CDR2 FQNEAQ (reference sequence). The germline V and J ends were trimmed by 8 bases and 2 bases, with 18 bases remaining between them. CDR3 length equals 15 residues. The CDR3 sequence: CASLYSRGRQETQYF. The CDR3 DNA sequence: TGTGCCAGCCTTTACAGCAGGGGCCGGCAAGAGACCCAGTACTTC.

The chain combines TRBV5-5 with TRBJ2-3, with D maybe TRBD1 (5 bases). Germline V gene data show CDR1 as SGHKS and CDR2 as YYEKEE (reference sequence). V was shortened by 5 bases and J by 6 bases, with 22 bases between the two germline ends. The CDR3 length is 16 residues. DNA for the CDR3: TGTGCCAGCAGACAAATCATCTCCAGGGCCCAGGATACGCAGTATTTT. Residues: CASRQIISRAQDTQYF.